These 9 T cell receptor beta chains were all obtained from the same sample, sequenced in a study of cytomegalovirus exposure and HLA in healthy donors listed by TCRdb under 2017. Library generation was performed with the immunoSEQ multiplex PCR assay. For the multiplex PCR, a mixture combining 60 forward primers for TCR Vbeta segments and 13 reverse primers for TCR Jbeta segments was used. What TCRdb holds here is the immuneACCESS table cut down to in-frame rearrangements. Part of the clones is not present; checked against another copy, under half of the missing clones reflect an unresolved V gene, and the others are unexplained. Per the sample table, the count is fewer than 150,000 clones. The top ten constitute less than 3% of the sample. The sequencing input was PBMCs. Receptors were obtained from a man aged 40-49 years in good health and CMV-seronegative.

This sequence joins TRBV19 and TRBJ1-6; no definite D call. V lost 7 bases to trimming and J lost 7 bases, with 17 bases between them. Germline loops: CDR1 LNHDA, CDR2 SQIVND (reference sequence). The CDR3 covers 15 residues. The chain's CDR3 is CASTAHGEGNSPLHF. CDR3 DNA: TGTGCCAGTACCGCTCACGGGGAGGGAAATTCACCCCTCCACTTT.

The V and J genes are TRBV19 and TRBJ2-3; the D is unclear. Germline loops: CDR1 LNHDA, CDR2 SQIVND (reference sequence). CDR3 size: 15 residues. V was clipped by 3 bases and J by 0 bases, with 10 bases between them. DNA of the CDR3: TGTGCCAGTAGTATGCGGCCTCTTAGCACAGATACGCAGTATTTT. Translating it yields CASSMRPLSTDTQYF.

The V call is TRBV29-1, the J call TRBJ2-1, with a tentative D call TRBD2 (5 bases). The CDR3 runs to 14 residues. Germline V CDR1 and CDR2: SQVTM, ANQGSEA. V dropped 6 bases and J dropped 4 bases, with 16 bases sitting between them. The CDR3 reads CSVVAEGLYNEQFF. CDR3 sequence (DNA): TGCAGCGTGGTGGCCGAGGGCCTTTACAATGAGCAGTTCTTC.

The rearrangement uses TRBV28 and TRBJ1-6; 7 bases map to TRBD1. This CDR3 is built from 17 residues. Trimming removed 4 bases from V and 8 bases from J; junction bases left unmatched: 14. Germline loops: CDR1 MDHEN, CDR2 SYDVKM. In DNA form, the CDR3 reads TGTGCCAGCAGTTCTGGGACGTCGACAGGGAACGATTCACCCCTCCACTTT. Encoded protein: CASSSGTSTGNDSPLHF. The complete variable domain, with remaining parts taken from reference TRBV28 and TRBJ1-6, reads DVKVTQSSRYLVKRTGEKVFLECVQDMDHENMFWYRQDPGLGLRLIYFSYDVKMKEKGDIPEGYSVSREKKERFSLILESASTNQTSMYLCASSSGTSTGNDSPLHFGNGTRLTVT.

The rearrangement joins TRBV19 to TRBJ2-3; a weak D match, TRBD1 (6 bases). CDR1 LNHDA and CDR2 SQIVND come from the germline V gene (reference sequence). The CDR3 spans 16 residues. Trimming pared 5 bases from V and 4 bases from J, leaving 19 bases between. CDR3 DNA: TGTGCCAGTAGTGGACGGGGACATTCCACGCCAGATACGCAGTATTTT. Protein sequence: CASSGRGHSTPDTQYF.

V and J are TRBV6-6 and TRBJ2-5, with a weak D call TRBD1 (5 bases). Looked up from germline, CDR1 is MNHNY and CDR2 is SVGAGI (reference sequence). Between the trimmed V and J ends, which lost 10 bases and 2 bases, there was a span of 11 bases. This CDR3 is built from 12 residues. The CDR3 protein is CATRVYQETQYF. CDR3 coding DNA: TGTGCCACCAGGGTCTATCAAGAGACCCAGTACTTC.

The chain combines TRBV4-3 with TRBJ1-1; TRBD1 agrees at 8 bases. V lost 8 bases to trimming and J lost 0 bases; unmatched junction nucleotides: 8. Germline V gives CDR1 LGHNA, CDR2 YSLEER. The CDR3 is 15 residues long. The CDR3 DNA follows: TGCGCCAGCTCGACAGGGGTTATGGTGAACACTGAAGCTTTCTTT. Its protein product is CASSTGVMVNTEAFF.

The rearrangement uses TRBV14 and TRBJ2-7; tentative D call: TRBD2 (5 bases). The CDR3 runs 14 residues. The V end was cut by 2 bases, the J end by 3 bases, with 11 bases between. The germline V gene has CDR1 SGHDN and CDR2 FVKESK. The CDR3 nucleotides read TGTGCCAGCAGCCAATACGGCGGAGGCTACGAGCAGTACTTC. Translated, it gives CASSQYGGGYEQYF.

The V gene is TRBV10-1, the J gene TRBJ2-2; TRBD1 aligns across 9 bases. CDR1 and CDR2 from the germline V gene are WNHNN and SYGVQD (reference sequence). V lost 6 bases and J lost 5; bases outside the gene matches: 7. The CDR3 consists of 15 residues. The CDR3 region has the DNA TGCGCCAGCAGCCCAATAGGACAGGGGACCGGGGAGCTGTTTTTT. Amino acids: CASSPIGQGTGELFF.